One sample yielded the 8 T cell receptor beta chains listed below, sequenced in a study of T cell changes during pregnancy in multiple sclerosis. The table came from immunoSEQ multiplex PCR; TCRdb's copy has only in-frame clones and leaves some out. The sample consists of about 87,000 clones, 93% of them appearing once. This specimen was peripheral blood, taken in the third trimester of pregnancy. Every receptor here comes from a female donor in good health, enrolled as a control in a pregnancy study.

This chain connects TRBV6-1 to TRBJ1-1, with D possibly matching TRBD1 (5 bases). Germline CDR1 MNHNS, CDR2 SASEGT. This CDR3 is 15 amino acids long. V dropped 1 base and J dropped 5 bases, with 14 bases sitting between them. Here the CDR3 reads CASSEVGGGRTEAFF. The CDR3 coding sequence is TGTGCCAGCAGTGAAGTGGGTGGGGGGAGGACTGAAGCTTTCTTT.

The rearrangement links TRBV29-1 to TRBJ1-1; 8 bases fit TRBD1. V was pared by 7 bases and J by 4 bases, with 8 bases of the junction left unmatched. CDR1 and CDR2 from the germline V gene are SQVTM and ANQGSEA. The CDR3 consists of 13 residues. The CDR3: CSGARGLGTEAFF. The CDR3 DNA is TGCAGCGGAGCCAGGGGGCTCGGCACTGAAGCTTTCTTT.

CDR3 protein: CASSPAGGNEQFF. As DNA, the CDR3 is TGTGCCAGCTCACCAGCGGGAGGGAATGAGCAGTTCTTC. J is TRBJ2-1 and V is TRBV18; 9 bases align to TRBD2. The CDR3 contains 13 residues. Germline CDR1 is KGHSH and CDR2 is LQKENI. V gave up 2 bases and J gave up 7 bases; unmatched junction bases: 0.

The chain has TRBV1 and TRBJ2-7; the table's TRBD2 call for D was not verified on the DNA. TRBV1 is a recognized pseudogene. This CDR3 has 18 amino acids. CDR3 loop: CTSSQSPGLAGKTYEQYF. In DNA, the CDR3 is TGCACCAGCAGCCAAAGCCCCGGGCTAGCGGGCAAAACTTACGAGCAGTACTTC.

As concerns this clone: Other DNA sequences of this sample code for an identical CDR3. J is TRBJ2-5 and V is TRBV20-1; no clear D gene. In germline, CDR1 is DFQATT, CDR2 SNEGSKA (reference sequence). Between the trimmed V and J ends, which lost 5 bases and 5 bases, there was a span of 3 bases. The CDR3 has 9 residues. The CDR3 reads CSAPETQYF. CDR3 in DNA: TGCAGTGCTCCTGAGACCCAGTACTTC.

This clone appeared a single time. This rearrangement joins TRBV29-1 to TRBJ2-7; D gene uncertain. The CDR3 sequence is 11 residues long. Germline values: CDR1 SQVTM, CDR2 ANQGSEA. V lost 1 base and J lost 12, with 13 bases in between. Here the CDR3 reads CSVEGVAERYF. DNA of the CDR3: TGCAGCGTTGAAGGAGTAGCCGAACGGTACTTC.

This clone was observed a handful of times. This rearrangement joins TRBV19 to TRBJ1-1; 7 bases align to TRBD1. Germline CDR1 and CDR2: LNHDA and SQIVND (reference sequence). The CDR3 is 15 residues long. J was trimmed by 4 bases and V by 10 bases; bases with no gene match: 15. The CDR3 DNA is TGTGCCACCACGGTGCGAACAGGGGTTTTCACTGAAGCTTTCTTT. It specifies CATTVRTGVFTEAFF.

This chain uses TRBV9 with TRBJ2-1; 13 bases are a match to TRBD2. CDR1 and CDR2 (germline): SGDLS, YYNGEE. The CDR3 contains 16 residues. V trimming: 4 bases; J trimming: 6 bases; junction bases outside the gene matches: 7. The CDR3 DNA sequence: TGTGCCAGCAGCCCATACTGGACTAGCGGGAGCAATGAGCAGTTCTTC. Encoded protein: CASSPYWTSGSNEQFF.